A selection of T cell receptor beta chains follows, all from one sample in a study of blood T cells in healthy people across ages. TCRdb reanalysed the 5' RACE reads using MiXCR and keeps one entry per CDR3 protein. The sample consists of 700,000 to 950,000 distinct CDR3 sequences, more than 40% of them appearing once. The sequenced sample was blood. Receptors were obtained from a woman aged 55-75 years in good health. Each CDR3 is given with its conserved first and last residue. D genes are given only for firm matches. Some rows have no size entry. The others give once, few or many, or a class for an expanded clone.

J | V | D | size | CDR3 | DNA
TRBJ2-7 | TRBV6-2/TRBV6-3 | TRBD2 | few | CASSYVASGTYEQYF | TGTGCCAGCAGTTACGTGGCTAGCGGAACCTACGAGCAGTACTTC
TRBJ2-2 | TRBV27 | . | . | CASSLSAGAFPGELFF | TGTGCCAGCAGTTTATCCGCTGGGGCCTTTCCCGGGGAGCTGTTTTTT
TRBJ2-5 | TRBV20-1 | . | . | CSFPRSGKAQYF | TGCAGTTTCCCACGGTCTGGGAAAGCCCAGTACTTC
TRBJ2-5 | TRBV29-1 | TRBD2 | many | CSVGAGGETQYF | TGCAGCGTTGGGGCGGGAGGAGAGACCCAGTACTTC
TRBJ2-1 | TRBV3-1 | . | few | CASSQWDNEQFF | TGTGCCAGCAGCCAATGGGACAATGAGCAGTTCTTC
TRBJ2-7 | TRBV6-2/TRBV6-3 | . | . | CASSPHTSIEQYF | TGTGCCAGCAGCCCTCACACTTCCATCGAGCAGTACTTC
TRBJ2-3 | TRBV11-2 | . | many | CASTPRGTQYF | TGTGCCAGCACCCCTCGGGGAACGCAGTATTTT
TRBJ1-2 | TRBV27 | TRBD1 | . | CASSSAGQDRYGYTF | TGTGCCAGCAGTTCCGCAGGACAGGATCGCTATGGCTACACCTTC
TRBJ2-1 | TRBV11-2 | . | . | CASSLERANEQFF | TGTGCCAGCAGCTTAGAGAGAGCCAATGAGCAGTTCTTC
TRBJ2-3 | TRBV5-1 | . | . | CASSLADRTSTDTQYF | TGCGCCAGCAGCTTGGCGGACAGAACTAGCACAGATACGCAGTATTTT
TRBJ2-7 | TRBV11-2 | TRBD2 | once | CASSLEAGGSNEQYF | TGTGCCAGCAGCTTAGAAGCGGGAGGGTCCAATGAGCAGTACTTC
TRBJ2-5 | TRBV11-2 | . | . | CASSLDTTGLQTSETQYF | TGTGCCAGCAGCTTAGATACCACCGGACTACAAACCTCAGAGACCCAGTACTTC
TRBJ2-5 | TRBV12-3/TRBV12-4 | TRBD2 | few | CASSDTHLAVGGEETQYF | TGTGCCAGCAGTGACACTCATCTAGCGGTGGGGGGGGAAGAGACCCAGTACTTC
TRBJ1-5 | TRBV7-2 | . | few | CASAADGIQPQHF | TGTGCCAGCGCTGCGGACGGGATTCAGCCCCAGCATTTT
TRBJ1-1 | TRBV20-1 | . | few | CSARVGGREAFF | TGCAGTGCACGAGTTGGGGGGAGGGAAGCTTTCTTT
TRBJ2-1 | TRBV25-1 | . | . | CASSEGSGTSYNEQFF | TGTGCCAGCAGTGAAGGGAGCGGTACTTCCTACAATGAGCAGTTCTTC
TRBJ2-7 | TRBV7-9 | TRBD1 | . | CASNHRDSFQEQYF | TGTGCCAGCAACCACCGGGACAGTTTTCAGGAGCAGTACTTC
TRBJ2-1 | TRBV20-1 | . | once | CSARGADSYNERYF | TGCAGTGCTAGGGGAGCGGACTCCTACAATGAGCGGTACTTC
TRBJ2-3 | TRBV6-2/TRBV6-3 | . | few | CASSLVRPATDTQYF | TGTGCCAGCAGTTTGGTCAGGCCAGCCACAGATACGCAGTATTTT
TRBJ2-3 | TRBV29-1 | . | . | CSVLPRPRWADTQYF | TGCAGCGTCCTCCCCCGACCAAGATGGGCAGATACGCAGTATTTT
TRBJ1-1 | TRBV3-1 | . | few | CASSQFGWGEAEAFF | TGTGCCAGCAGCCAATTCGGATGGGGGGAGGCTGAAGCTTTCTTT
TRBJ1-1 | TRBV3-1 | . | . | CASSQGRHTEAFF | TGTGCCAGCAGCCAGGGGAGGCACACTGAAGCTTTCTTT
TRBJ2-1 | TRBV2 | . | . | CASRMTRSNEQFF | TGTGCCAGCAGAATGACTAGAAGCAATGAGCAGTTCTTC
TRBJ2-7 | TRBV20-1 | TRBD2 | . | CSARSTGGGSYEQYF | TGCAGTGCTAGATCCACGGGAGGGGGGTCTTACGAGCAGTACTTC
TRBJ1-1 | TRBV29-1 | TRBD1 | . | CSVVTGTANTEAFF | TGCAGCGTAGTCACCGGGACAGCGAACACTGAAGCTTTCTTT
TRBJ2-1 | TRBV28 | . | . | CASTQGGARTESEQFF | TGTGCCAGCACCCAAGGTGGGGCTAGAACGGAGAGTGAGCAGTTCTTC
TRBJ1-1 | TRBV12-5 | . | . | CASGLVRGEVNTEAFF | TGTGCTAGTGGTTTGGTACGGGGAGAGGTGAACACTGAAGCTTTCTTT
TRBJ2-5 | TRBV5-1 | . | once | CASSLSTGLQETQYF | TGCGCCAGCAGCCTCTCAACAGGGTTGCAAGAGACCCAGTACTTC
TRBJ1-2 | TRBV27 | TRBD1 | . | CASSLYSTGGNYGYTF | TGTGCCAGCAGTTTATATTCAACAGGGGGGAACTATGGCTACACCTTC
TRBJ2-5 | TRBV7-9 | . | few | CASSSLYQTQQETQYF | TGTGCCAGCAGCTCCTTATACCAGACACAACAAGAGACCCAGTACTTC
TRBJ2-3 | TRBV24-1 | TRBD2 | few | CATSDSSGGGSTDTQYF | TGTGCCACCAGTGACTCCAGCGGGGGGGGTTCTACAGATACGCAGTATTTT
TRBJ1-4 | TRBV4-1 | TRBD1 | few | CASSQGDSLDRREKLFF | TGCGCCAGCAGCCAAGGGGACAGTTTAGATCGTCGGGAAAAACTGTTTTTT
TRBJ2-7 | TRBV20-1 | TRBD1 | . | CSARDGTGVGEQYF | TGCAGTGCTAGAGATGGGACAGGGGTAGGTGAGCAGTACTTC
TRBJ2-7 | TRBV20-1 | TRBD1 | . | CSARAFRGDRGHGEQYF | TGCAGTGCTAGAGCTTTCAGGGGGGACAGGGGGCATGGCGAGCAGTACTTC
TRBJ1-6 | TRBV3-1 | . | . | CASSPVGSNSPLHF | TGTGCCAGCAGCCCTGTGGGCAGTAATTCACCCCTCCACTTT
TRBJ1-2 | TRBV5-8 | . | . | CASSLFAGRDYGYTF | TGTGCCAGCAGCTTGTTTGCAGGGCGGGACTATGGCTACACCTTC
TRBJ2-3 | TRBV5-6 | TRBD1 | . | CASSLPPGGRTDTQYF | TGTGCCAGCAGCCTACCCCCAGGGGGCAGAACAGATACGCAGTATTTT
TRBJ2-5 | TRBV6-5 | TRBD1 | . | CASSSEAGQGRGEQYF | TGTGCCAGCAGCTCCGAGGCGGGACAGGGGCGAGGTGAGCAGTACTTC
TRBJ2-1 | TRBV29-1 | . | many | CSAFTGRHSTGNEQFF | TGCAGCGCATTTACGGGACGTCACTCCACCGGGAATGAGCAGTTCTTC